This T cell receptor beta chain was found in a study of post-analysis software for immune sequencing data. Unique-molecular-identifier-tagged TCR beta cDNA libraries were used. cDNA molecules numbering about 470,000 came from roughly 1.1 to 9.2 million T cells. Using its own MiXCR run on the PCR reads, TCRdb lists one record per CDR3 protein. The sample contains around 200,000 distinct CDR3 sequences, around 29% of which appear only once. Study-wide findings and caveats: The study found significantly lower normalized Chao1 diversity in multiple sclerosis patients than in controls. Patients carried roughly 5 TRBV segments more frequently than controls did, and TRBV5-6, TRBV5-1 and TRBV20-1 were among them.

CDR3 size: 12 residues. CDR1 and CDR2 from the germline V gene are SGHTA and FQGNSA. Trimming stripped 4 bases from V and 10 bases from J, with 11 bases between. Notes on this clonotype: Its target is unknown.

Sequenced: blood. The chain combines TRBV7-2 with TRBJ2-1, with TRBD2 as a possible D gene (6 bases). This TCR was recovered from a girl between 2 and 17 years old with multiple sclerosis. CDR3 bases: TGTGCCAGCAGCTGGAGCGGGCGGGAGCAGTTCTTC. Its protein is CASSWSGREQFF.